Ten or more counts support the clone carrying this T cell receptor beta chain. TCRdb fed the RT-PCR reads into MiXCR, producing one record per CDR3 protein. Of more than 600,000 distinct CDR3 sequences listed, more than 13% are singletons. Trimming took off 7 bases at V and 7 bases at J, with 20 bases between the two ends. This CDR3 has 15 residues. Germline assignment: CDR1 DFQATT and CDR2 SNEGSKA (reference sequence). Sequencing used memory CD4+ T cells from blood. The source of this sequence is a female donor in good health, serving as a healthy control. The rearrangement uses TRBV20-1 and TRBJ1-6, with D possibly matching TRBD1 (5 bases). Here the CDR3 DNA reads TGCAGTGTCCCGGGACTATATCCTCAGAATTCACCCCTCCACTTT. Encoded protein: CSVPGLYPQNSPLHF.